This TCR beta chain was sequenced for a study of T cell responses to AZD1222 COVID-19 vaccine. Some clones are missing from TCRdb's copy, which holds only in-frame ones; the method was immunoSEQ multiplex PCR. The data show 95,000 to 110,000 clones, with about nine tenths seen just once and around a sixth held by the top ten. The CDR3 covers 16 residues. Germline-derived CDR1 and CDR2 are SGHNT and YYREEE (reference sequence). V shed 4 bases, J shed 6 bases, and the junction held 9 bases outside the gene matches. Here the sequenced sample was peripheral blood, taken on day 0 of AZD1222 vaccination. This receptor was identified in an adult in good health. The J gene is TRBJ1-6, the V gene TRBV5-4; 8 nucleotides align to TRBD1. CDR3 bases: TGTGCCAGCAGCACAACGGACAGGGTCTTTAATTCACCCCTCCACTTT. Protein sequence: CASSTTDRVFNSPLHF.